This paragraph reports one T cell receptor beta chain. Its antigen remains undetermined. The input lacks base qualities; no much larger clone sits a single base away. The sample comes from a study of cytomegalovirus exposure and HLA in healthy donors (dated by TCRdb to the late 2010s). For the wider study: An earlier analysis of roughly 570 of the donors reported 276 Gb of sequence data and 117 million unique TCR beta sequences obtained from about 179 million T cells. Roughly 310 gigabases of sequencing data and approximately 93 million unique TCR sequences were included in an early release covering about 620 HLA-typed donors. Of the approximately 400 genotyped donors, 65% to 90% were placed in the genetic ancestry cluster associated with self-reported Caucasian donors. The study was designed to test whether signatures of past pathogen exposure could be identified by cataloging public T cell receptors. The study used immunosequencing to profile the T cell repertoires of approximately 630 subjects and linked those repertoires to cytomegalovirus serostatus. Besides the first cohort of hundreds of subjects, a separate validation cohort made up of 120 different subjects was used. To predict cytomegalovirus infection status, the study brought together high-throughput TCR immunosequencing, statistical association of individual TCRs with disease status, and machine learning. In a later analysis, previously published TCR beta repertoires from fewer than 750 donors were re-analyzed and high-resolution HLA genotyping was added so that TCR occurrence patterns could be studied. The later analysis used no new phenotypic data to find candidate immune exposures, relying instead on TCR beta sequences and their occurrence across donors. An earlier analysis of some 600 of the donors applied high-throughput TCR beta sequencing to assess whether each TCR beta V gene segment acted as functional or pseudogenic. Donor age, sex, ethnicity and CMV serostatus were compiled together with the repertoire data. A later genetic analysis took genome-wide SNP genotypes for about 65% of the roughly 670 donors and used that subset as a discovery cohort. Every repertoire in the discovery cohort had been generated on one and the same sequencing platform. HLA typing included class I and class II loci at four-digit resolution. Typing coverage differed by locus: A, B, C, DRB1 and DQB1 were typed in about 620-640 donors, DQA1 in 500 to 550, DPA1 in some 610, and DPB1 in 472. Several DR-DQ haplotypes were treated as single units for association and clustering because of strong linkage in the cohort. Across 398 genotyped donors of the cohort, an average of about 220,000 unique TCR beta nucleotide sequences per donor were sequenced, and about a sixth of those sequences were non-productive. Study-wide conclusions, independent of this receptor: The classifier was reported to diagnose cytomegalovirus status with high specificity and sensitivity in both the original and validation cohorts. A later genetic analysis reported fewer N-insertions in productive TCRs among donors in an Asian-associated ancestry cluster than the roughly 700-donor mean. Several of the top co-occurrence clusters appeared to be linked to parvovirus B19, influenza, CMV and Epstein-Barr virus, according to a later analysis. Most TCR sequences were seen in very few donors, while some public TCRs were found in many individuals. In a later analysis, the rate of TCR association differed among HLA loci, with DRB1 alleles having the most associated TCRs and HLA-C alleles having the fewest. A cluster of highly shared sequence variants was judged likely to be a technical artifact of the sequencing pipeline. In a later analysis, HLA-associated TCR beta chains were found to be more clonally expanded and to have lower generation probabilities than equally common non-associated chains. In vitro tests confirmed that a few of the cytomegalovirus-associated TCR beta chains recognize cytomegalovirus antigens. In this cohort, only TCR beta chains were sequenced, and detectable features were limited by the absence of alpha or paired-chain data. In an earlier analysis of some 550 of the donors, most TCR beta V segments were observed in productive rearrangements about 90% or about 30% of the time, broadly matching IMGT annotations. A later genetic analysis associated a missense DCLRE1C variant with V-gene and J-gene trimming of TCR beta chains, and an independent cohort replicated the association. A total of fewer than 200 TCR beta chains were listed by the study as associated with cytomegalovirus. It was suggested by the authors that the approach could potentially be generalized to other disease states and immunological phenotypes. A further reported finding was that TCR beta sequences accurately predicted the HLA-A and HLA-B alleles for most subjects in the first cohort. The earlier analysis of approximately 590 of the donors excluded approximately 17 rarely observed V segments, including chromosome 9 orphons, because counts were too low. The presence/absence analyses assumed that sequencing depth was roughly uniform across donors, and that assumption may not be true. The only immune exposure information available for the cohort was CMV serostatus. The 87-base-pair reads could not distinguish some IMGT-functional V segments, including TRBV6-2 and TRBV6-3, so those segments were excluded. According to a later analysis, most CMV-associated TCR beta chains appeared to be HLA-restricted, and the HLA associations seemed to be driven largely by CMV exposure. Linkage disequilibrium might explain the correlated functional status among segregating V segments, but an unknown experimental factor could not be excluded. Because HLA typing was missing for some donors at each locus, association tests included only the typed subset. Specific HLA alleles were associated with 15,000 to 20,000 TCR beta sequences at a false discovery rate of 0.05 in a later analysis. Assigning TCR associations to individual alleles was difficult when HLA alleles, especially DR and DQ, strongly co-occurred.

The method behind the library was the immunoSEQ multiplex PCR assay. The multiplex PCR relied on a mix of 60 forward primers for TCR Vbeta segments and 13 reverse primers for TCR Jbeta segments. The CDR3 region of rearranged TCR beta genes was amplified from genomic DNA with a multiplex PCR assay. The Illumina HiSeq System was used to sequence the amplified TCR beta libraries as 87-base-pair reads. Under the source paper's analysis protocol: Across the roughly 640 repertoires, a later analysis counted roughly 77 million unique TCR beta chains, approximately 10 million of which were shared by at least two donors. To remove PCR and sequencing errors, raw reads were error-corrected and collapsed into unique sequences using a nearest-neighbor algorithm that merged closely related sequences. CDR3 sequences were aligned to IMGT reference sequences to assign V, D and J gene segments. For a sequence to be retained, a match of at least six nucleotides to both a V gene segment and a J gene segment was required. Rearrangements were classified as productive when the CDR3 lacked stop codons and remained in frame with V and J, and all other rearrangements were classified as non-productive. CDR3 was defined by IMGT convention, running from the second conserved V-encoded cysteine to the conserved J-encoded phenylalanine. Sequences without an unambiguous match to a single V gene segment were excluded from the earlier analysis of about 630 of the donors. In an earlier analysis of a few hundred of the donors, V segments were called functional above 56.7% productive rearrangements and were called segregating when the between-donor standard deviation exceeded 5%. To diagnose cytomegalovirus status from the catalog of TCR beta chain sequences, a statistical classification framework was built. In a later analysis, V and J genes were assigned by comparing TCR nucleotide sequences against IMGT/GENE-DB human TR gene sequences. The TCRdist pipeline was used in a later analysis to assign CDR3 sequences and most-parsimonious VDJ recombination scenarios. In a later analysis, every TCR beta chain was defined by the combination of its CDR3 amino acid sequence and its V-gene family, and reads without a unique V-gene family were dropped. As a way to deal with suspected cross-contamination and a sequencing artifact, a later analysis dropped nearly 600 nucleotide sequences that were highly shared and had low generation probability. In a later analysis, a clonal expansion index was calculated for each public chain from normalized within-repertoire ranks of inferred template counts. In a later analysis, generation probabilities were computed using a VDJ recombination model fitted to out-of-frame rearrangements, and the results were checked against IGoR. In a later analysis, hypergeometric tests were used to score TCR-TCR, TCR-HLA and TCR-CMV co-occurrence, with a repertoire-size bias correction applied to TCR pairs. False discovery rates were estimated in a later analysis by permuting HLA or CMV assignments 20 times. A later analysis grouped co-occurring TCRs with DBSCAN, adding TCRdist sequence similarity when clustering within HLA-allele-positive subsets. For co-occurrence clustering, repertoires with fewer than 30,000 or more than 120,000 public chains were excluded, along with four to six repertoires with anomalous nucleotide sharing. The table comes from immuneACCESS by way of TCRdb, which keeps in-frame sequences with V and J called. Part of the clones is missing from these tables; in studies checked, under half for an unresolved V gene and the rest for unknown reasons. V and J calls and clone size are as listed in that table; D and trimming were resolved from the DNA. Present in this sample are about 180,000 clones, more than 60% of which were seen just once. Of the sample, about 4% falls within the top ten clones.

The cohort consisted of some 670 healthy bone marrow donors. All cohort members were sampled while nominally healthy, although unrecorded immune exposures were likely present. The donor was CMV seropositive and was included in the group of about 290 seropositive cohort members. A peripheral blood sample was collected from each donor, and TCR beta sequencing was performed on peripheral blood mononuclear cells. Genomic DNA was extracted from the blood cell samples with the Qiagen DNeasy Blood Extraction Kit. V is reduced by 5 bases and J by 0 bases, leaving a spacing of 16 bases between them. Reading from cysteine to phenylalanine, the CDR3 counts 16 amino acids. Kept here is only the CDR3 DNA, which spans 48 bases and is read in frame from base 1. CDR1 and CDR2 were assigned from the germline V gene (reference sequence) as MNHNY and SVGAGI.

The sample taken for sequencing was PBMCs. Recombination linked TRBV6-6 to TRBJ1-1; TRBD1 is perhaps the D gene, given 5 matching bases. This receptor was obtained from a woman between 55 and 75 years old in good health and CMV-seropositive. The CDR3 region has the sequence CASSPREGPMNTEAFF. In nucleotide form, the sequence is TGTGCCAGCAGTCCCAGGGAGGGACCAATGAACACTGAAGCTTTCTTT.